What follows describes a single T cell receptor (beta chain). This clone's antigen is unknown. No base qualities exist here, and no much larger clone lies one base off it. The time point label of this sample denotes: roughly 23 months on ibrutinib. Around 2 micrograms of genomic DNA were extracted from cryopreserved PBMCs for TCR beta library preparation. Longitudinal blood samples from CLL patients receiving ibrutinib monotherapy were subjected to high-throughput TCR beta sequencing. The patients took part in an open-label, single-center phase 2 trial of ibrutinib monotherapy. The CDR3, cysteine through phenylalanine, is 13 amino acids long. The entry retains the CDR3 DNA only, 39 bases that are in frame from base 1. The germline V gene (reference sequence) sets CDR1 to GTSNPN and CDR2 to SVGIG. The germline ends are 10 bases apart after V is trimmed by 3 bases and J by 2 bases. The record originates from a study of cytotoxic CD8 clonotypes in ibrutinib-treated CLL (dated by TCRdb to the early 2020s). In the study overall: The cohort was composed of ten to eleven relapsed/refractory and about 15 treatment-naive patients; IGHV unmutated status was identified in some 17 patients. Every remission and progressive disease sample was obtained while ibrutinib was still being received by the patients. Longitudinal samples were obtainable from 26 of the 86 participants in the trial. Response samples were obtained after a median of approximately eleven months of treatment, with a range of about 6 to 36 months. Cryopreserved peripheral blood mononuclear cells were collected at three points: before therapy, at response, and at either sustained remission or disease progression. Responses were partial in some 24 patients and complete in 2; after median around 66 months follow-up, about 14 stayed in remission and about twelve progressed. On average, each sample yielded some 250,000 productive templates and around 98,000 productive rearrangements. Results the study describes overall, beyond this receptor: Baseline clonality was found to be higher than that of age-matched healthy donors and was strongly correlated with circulating CD8+ T-cell counts. Sampling times were not matched between patients in sustained remission and patients whose disease was progressing, and lymph node repertoires were not examined. Public clonotypes were rare and either shrank or stayed stable during treatment, and the rise in clonality at ibrutinib response reflected expansion of private clonotypes. At ibrutinib response clonality went up, during sustained remission it held steady, and at progression it dropped back toward baseline.

The goal of deep resolution MiSeq sequencing was a depth between 1 in 1 million and 1 in 200,000 T cells, and coverage averaged 10x per clonotype. TCR beta libraries were generated with the immunoSEQ hsTCRB Kit. Turning to the authors' computational methods: The data were analyzed with ImmunoSEQ Analyzer and ImmunoSEQ Data Assistant, and V, D and J gene assignments followed IMGT definitions. Clonality, which ranges from 0 to 1, was calculated by subtracting the normalized Shannon entropy of productive rearrangement frequencies from one. Public clonotype analysis was restricted to overrepresented clonotypes comprising at least 0.05% of each patient's repertoire. Some twelve repertoires from age-matched healthy donors, obtained from immuneACCESS, served as clonality controls. TCRdb stores this immuneACCESS table with in-frame sequences only. Part of the clones is absent; in the studies checked, under half of the shortfall reflects unresolved V genes, and no reason is known for the rest. V and J calls and clone size are those listed in that table; D and trimming were worked out from the DNA. The sample has 150,000 to 200,000 clones on record, 72% of them singletons. The ten top clones hold 13% of the sample.

The chain couples TRBV30 to TRBJ1-1; TRBD1 could be the D gene, as 6 bases match. The receptor was isolated from a human donor with chronic lymphocytic leukemia. Here the sequenced sample was PBMCs, taken after 24 months of ibrutinib treatment. The DNA sequence follows: TGTGCCTGGAGCCGACAGGATAACACTGAAGCTTTCTTT. This yields the protein CAWSRQDNTEAFF.